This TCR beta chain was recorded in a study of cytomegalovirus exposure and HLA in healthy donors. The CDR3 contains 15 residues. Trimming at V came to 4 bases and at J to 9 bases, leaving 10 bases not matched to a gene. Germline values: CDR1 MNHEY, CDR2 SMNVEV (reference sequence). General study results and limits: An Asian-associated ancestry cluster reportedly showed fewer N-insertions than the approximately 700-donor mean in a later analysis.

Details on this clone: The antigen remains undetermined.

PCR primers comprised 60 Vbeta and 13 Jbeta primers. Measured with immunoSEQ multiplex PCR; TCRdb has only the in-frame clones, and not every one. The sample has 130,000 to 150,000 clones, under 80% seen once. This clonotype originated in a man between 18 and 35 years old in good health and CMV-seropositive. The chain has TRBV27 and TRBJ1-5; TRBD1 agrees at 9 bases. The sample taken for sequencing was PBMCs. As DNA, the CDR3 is TGTGCCAGCAGTTCAATAAGGACAGGGGTTTCGCCCCAGCATTTT. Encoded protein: CASSSIRTGVSPQHF.